This T cell receptor (beta chain) is from a study of graft-versus-host responses after intestinal transplantation. Comments on this clone: Antigen unknown.

Sequencing used immunoSEQ multiplex PCR; TCRdb keeps in-frame clones, though not all of them. The profile shows some 110,000 clones, 85% to 95% of them singletons. This CDR3 spans 14 amino acids. V was pared by 3 bases and J by 2 bases, with 8 bases between. Germline CDR1 MNHEY, CDR2 SVGAGI. The origin of this receptor is a human donor who was the organ donor for an intestinal transplant. The chain couples TRBV6-5 to TRBJ1-5; D call uncertain. The source was unstimulated CD8+ T cells sorted from spleen or lymph node cells, collected before transplant. CDR3 residues: CASSYRVGNQPQHF. In DNA form, the CDR3 reads TGTGCCAGCAGTTATCGTGTGGGCAATCAGCCCCAGCATTTT.